Listed here are 15 T cell receptor beta chains from one sample, sequenced in a study of early T cells in non-severe SARS-CoV-2 infection. TCRdb reanalysed the 5' RACE reads using MiXCR and keeps one entry per CDR3 protein. The table shows tens of thousands of distinct CDR3 sequences, with around 13% occurring only once. Sequenced input: whole blood. The receptors stem from an adult who was a healthcare worker with PCR-confirmed SARS-CoV-2 infection or an uninfected control (not recorded which).

There are a few counts of this clonotype. V and J are TRBV4-2 and TRBJ2-7, with 7 bases identical to TRBD1. This CDR3 spans 14 amino acids. CDR1 is LGHNA, CDR2 YNFKEQ, per germline. V lost 3 bases to trimming and J lost 0 bases; unmatched junction nucleotides: 2. CDR3 DNA sequence: TGTGCCAGCAGCCAGGACAGGAGCTCCTACGAGCAGTACTTC. Encoded protein: CASSQDRSSYEQYF.

The gene calls are TRBV20-1 and TRBJ2-7, with 8 bases fitting TRBD1. Germline CDR1 DFQATT, CDR2 SNEGSKA (reference sequence). The CDR3 is 12 residues long. J gave up 5 bases and V 4 bases, and 4 bases lay outside the gene matches. This chain's CDR3 is CSATRDRHEQYF. In nucleotides, the CDR3 is TGCAGTGCTACTCGGGACAGGCACGAGCAGTACTTC.

This clonotype came up many times. CDR3 sequence reads: CASSGYNEQFF. CDR3 nucleotide sequence: TGTGCCAGCAGCGGGTACAATGAGCAGTTCTTC. The chain is built from TRBV7-2 and TRBJ2-1; D gene uncertain. The CDR3 is made up of 11 amino acids. Germline V gene lookup returns CDR1 SGHTA and CDR2 FQGNSA. Between the trimmed V and J ends, which lost 5 bases and 4 bases, there was a span of 3 bases.

This clonotype has a handful of counts. The chain uses TRBV7-8 and TRBJ1-2; 8 nucleotides match TRBD1. CDR1 and CDR2 (germline): SGHVS, FQNEAQ. Unmatched junction bases numbered 4, after V lost 6 bases and J lost 4 bases. This CDR3 is 13 amino acids long. CDR3 coding DNA: TGTGCCAGCAGTTTACAGGGGGTCTATGGCTACACCTTC. Translating it yields CASSLQGVYGYTF.

J is TRBJ2-7 and V is TRBV14; the D is unclear. Germline V gives CDR1 SGHDN, CDR2 FVKESK. V lost 2 bases to trimming and J lost 2 bases, with 10 bases between them. The CDR3 is 14 residues long. CDR3 residues: CASSQYGSTYEQYF. CDR3 nucleotides: TGTGCCAGCAGCCAATACGGCTCTACCTACGAGCAGTACTTC.

This clonotype occurred a few times. The CDR3 DNA follows: TGTGCCAGCAGTTACGTCAGGCTCCACGAGCAGTACTTC. Its translation: CASSYVRLHEQYF. The V gene is TRBV6-2 or TRBV6-3, the J gene TRBJ2-7; D gene uncertain. Per the germline V gene, CDR1 is MNHEY and CDR2 is SVGEGT. Trimming stripped 2 bases from V and 5 bases from J, with 10 bases between. The CDR3 is 13 amino acids.

The chain is built from TRBV4-1 and TRBJ2-7; TRBD1 or TRBD2 may be the D gene (5 bases each). CDR3 size: 14 residues. V lost 4 bases to trimming and J lost 7 bases, with 17 bases between them. CDR1 is MGHRA and CDR2 is YSYEKL in the germline V gene. The chain's CDR3 is CASSRDVVIDEQYF. The CDR3 DNA reads as TGCGCCAGCAGCCGGGACGTGGTCATTGATGAGCAGTACTTC.

The rearrangement links TRBV6-2 or TRBV6-3 to TRBJ1-1; D gene uncertain. Trimming left V 6 bases short and J 1 base short, with 6 bases between. Germline V CDR1 and CDR2: MNHEY, SVGEGT. The CDR3 covers 12 residues. Here the CDR3 DNA reads TGTGCCAGCAGAAATGGGAACACTGAAGCTTTCTTT. Its protein is CASRNGNTEAFF.

In this sample, this clonotype turned up many times. For the CDR3, the DNA is TGTGCCATCAGTGATCCAGGGTACACAGATACGCAGTATTTT. This encodes CAISDPGYTDTQYF. The chain recombines TRBV10-3 with TRBJ2-3, with D possibly being TRBD1 (5 bases). The germline V gene has CDR1 ENHRY and CDR2 SYGVKD. Between the trimmed V and J ends, which lost 3 bases and 2 bases, there was a span of 9 bases. The CDR3 runs 14 residues.

The chain links TRBV11-2 to TRBJ2-3; TRBD2 agrees at 11 bases. The V and J ends lost 5 bases and 4 bases, in that order; junction bases with no gene match: 11. The CDR3 consists of 17 residues. Germline CDR1 reads SGHAT; CDR2 reads FQNNGV. Written as DNA, the CDR3 is TGTGCCAGCAGCCGCCGTTTACTAGCGGGAGAGTCAGATACGCAGTATTTT. It codes for CASSRRLLAGESDTQYF.

This clonotype was recorded many times. This sequence joins TRBV29-1 and TRBJ2-5; D remains unclear. Germline V gene sequence: CDR1 SQVTM, CDR2 ANQGSEA. The CDR3 spans 12 residues. V lost 7 bases, J lost 5 bases, and 14 bases lay in between. The chain's CDR3 is CSAQNSPETQYF. CDR3 coding DNA: TGCAGCGCTCAGAATTCTCCGGAGACCCAGTACTTC.

This clonotype came up a few times. The chain is built from TRBV11-1 and TRBJ2-2; D is unresolved. Trimming pared 5 bases from V and 6 bases from J, leaving 13 bases between. The CDR3 runs 14 residues. Germline lookup yields CDR1 SGHAT and CDR2 FQDESV (reference sequence). Here the CDR3 DNA reads TGTGCCAGCAGCAAGAGTTCAGTGCCCGGGGAGCTGTTTTTT. As protein: CASSKSSVPGELFF.

This clonotype was seen a few times. The chain is built from TRBV27 and TRBJ2-7; 14 bases fit TRBD2. Germline V gene lookup returns CDR1 MNHEY and CDR2 SMNVEV (reference sequence). The CDR3 is 14 amino acids. V lost 4 bases to trimming and J lost 7 bases; unmatched junction nucleotides: 3. The CDR3 here is CASSWGLAGDEQYF. As DNA, the CDR3 is TGTGCCAGCAGTTGGGGACTAGCGGGAGATGAGCAGTACTTC.

This clonotype was picked up a small number of times. V usage is TRBV29-1 and J usage is TRBJ2-4; the match to TRBD1 covers 8 bases. The CDR3 is made up of 11 amino acids. Germline assignment: CDR1 SQVTM and CDR2 ANQGSEA. The ends lost 7 bases at V and 8 bases at J; junction bases unmatched: 4. The CDR3 reads CSADRGDIQYF. CDR3 coding DNA: TGCAGCGCCGACAGGGGTGACATTCAGTACTTC.

In its sample, this clonotype was seen many times. This chain uses TRBV12-3 or TRBV12-4 with TRBJ1-5; weak D call: TRBD1 (6 bases). Trimming cost V 3 bases and J 1 base, with 13 bases left between them. There are 16 residues in the CDR3. CDR3 in DNA: TGTGCCAGCAGTTTGGCCCGGGGGCCCAGCAATCAGCCCCAGCATTTT. It is translated as CASSLARGPSNQPQHF.